The clone carrying this T cell receptor (beta chain) was seen at least ten times. Its antigen is as yet unknown. These data belong to a study of human T cells and chemical hapten exposure. Study overall: Throughout a study of 20 to 30 weeks, patients underwent weekly scalp administration of diphenylcyclopropenone doses. Findings and caveats of the study: Versus controls, expanded TCRs had significantly more large CDR3 similarity clusters. With patch test score, the counts of PT1 expanded TCRs showed a positive correlation.

The time point was: patch test 1, 2 weeks after DPC sensitization. Documented treatment: therapeutic diphenylcyclopropenone sensitization with weekly scalp DPC. One entry per CDR3 protein, called by TCRdb with MiXCR from the RACE reads. The sample yields some 380,000 distinct CDR3 sequences, about 4.8% seen once. The V and J ends lost 11 bases and 0 bases respectively, with 17 bases between them. Germline V CDR1 and CDR2: ENHRY, SYGVKD. The CDR3 loop spans 15 amino acids. The receptor's source is a woman aged 50 to 60 with alopecia areata. Some clones in this sample may be carry-over from other donors' samples. This sequence joins TRBV10-3 and TRBJ1-3; D unresolved. This specimen consisted of whole blood, obtained in connection with sensitization to the hapten diphenylcyclopropenone (DPC). The CDR3 loop reads CAAEPGLNSGNTIYF. In DNA, the CDR3 is TGTGCCGCCGAGCCAGGCCTGAACTCTGGAAACACCATATATTTT.